This T cell receptor beta chain was found in a study of Graves' ophthalmopathy and Graves' hyperthyroidism. Study-wide background: There was a collection of peripheral blood at initial diagnosis, before any treatment.

CDR3 length: 14 amino acids. Looked up from germline, CDR1 is SGHRS and CDR2 is YFSETQ. The V and J ends lost 0 bases and 4 bases respectively, with 10 bases between them. Study-wide results and caveats: The model's prediction of ophthalmopathy progression had 70.59% sensitivity and around 72% specificity.

Remarks on this clonotype: No antigen is known for it.

Orbital computed tomography, together with clinical symptoms, serum thyroxine, TRAb and thyroid ultrasound, was used for diagnosis. RNA transcripts were the source from which TCR beta CDR3 regions were amplified. The workflow started with a first-round RT-PCR run with HTBI primers and then moved on to a second-round multiplex PCR. TCRdb analysed the multiplex PCR reads with MiXCR anew, one entry per CDR3 protein. The sample holds hundreds of thousands of distinct CDR3 sequences; around 45% are singletons and the top ten take 40% to 55%. Sequenced: peripheral blood. This TCR was sampled from an adult man with Graves' ophthalmopathy. The chain has TRBV5-1 and TRBJ1-1; D remains ambiguous. The CDR3 loop reads CASSLDVVSTEAFF. CDR3 DNA sequence: TGCGCCAGCAGCTTGGATGTGGTTAGCACTGAAGCTTTCTTT.